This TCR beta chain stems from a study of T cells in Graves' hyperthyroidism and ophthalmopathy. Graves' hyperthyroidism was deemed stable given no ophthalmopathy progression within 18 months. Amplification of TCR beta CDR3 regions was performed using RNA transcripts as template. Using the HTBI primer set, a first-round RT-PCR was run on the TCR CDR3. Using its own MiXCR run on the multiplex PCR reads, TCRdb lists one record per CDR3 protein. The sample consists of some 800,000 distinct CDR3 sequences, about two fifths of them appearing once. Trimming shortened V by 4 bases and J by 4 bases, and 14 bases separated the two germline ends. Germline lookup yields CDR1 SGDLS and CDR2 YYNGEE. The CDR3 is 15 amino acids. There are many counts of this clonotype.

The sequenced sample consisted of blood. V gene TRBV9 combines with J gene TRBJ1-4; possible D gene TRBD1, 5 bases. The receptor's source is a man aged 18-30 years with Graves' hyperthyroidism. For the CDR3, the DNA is TGTGCCAGCAGCTCCAACCGGGACGGTAATGAAAAACTGTTTTTT. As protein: CASSSNRDGNEKLFF.